The T cell receptor beta chain described here comes from a study of CD8 T cells in Susac syndrome. Controls were age- and sex-matched healthy donors. Reverse transcription used about 0.5 to 1 ug RNA and random hexamers. Across 54 Vbeta and 13 Jbeta, TCR beta CDR3 was amplified with immunoSEQ multiplex PCR. TCRdb reanalysed the immunoSEQ multiplex PCR reads using MiXCR and keeps one entry per CDR3 protein. The profile shows roughly 160,000 distinct CDR3 sequences, about 95% of them singletons. With 5 bases clipped from V and 5 bases from J, the junction kept 12 bases outside the gene matches. Germline-derived CDR1 and CDR2 are DFQATT and SNEGSKA (reference sequence). The CDR3 contains 15 residues.

Sequenced material: CD4+ T cells from PBMCs. This chain uses TRBV20-1 with TRBJ1-2; TRBD1 agrees at 9 bases. This receptor was obtained from a human donor in good health. The CDR3 sequence: CSASQSRTGEYGYTF. The CDR3 nucleotides read TGCAGTGCTTCTCAATCCCGGACAGGGGAATATGGCTACACCTTC.